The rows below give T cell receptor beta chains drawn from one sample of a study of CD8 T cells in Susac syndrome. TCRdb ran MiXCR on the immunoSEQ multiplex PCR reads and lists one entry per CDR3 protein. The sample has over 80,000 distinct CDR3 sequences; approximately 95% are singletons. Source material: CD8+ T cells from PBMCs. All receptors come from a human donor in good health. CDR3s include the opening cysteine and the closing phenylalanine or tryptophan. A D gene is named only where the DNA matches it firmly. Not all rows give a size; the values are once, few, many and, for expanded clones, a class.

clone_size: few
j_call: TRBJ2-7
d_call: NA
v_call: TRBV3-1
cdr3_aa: CASSQDALQGREQYF
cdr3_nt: TGTGCCAGCAGCCAGGACGCCTTACAGGGGAGGGAGCAGTACTTC

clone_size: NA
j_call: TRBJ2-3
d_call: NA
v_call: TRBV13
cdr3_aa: CASSLGSGPTDTQYF
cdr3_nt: TGTGCCAGCAGCTTAGGGTCGGGACCCACAGATACGCAGTATTTT

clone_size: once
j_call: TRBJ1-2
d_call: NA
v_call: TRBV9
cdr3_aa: CASSVGGEPYGYTF
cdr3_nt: TGTGCCAGCAGCGTAGGGGGGGAGCCATATGGCTACACCTTC

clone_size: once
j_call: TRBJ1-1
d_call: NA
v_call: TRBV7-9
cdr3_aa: CASSLVWNTEAFF
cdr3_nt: TGTGCCAGCAGCTTAGTTTGGAACACTGAAGCTTTCTTT

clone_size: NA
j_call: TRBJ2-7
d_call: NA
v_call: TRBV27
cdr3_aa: CASSYQGVMREQYF
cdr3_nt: TGTGCCAGCAGTTACCAGGGAGTCATGCGCGAGCAGTACTTC

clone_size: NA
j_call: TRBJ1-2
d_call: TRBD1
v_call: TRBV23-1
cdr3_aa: CASSQSRPGQGTQREGYTF
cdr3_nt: TGCGCCAGCAGTCAATCGCGACCGGGACAGGGGACCCAACGAGAAGGCTACACCTTC

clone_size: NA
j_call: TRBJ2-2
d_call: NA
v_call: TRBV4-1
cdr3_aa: CASSQGGQQTLNTGELFF
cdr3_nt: TGCGCCAGCAGCCAAGGAGGACAGCAAACACTTAACACCGGGGAGCTGTTTTTT

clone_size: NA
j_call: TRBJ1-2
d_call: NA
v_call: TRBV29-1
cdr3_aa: CSVISGGSNYGYTF
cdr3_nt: TGCAGCGTCATATCGGGCGGTTCTAACTATGGCTACACCTTC

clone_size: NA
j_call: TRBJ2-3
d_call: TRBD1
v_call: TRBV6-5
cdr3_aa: CATGEPTDTQYF
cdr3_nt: TGTGCGACAGGGGAACCGACAGATACGCAGTATTTT

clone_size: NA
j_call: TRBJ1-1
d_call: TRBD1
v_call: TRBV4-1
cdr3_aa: CASSGTGTGNTEAFF
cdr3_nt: TGCGCCAGCAGCGGGACAGGGACGGGGAACACTGAAGCTTTCTTT